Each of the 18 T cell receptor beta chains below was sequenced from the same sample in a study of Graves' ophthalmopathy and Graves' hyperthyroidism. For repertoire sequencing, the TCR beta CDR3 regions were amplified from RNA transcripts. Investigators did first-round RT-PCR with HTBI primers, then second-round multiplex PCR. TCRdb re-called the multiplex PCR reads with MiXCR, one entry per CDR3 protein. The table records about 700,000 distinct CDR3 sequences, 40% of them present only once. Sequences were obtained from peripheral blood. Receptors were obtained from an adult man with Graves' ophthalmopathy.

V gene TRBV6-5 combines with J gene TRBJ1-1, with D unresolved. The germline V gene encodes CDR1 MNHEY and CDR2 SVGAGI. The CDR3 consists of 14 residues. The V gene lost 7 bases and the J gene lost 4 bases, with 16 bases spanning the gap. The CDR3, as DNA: TGTGCCAGCACCGGACCGACGGCCAGCACTGAAGCTTTCTTT. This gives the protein CASTGPTASTEAFF.

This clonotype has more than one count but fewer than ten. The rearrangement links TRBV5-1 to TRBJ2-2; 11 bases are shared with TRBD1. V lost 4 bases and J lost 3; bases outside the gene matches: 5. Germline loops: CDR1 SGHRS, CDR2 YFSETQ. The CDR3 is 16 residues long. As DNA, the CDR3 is TGCGCCAGCAGCCAAGGGACAGGGGGATACACCGGGGAGCTGTTTTTT. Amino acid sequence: CASSQGTGGYTGELFF.

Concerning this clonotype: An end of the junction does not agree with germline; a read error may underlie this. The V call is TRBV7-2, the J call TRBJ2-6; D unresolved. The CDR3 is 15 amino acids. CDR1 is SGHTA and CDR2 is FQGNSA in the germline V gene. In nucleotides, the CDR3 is TGTGCCGGCAGCCTGATTAGCTCTGGGGCCAACGTCCTGACTTTC. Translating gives CAGSLISSGANVLTF.

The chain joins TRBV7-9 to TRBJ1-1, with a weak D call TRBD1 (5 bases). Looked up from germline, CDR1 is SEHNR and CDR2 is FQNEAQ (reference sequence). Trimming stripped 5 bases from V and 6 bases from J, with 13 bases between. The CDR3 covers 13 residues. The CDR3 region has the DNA TGTGCCAGCAGCCTACGGGGCAGGGCTGAAGCTTTCTTT. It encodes CASSLRGRAEAFF.

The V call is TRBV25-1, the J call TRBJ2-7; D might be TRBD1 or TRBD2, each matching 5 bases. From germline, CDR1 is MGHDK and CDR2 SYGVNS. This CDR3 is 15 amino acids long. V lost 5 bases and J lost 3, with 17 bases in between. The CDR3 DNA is TGTGCCAGCAGTTCATGGGGGAACCGGGACTACGAGCAGTACTTC. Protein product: CASSSWGNRDYEQYF.

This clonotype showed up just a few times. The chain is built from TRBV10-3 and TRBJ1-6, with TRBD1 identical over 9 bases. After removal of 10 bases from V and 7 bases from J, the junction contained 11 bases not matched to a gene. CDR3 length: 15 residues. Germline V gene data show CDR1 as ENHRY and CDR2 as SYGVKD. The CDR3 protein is CASSTFGQGNSPLHF. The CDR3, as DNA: TGTGCCAGCAGCACTTTTGGACAGGGGAATTCACCCCTCCACTTT.

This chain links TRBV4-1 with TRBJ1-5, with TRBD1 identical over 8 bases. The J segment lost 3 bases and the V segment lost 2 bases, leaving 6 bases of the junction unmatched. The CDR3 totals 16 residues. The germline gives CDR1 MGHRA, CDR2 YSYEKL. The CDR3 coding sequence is TGCGCCAGCAGCCAACTGAGACAGGGGAACAATCAGCCCCAGCATTTT. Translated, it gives CASSQLRQGNNQPQHF.

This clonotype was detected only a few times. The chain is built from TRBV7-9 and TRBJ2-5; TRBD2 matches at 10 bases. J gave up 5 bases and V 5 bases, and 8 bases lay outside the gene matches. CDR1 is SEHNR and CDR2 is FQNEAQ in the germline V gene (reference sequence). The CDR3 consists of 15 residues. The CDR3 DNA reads TGTGCCAGCAGCCCAAAGCGGGGGGGCTCGGAGACCCAGTACTTC. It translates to CASSPKRGGSETQYF.

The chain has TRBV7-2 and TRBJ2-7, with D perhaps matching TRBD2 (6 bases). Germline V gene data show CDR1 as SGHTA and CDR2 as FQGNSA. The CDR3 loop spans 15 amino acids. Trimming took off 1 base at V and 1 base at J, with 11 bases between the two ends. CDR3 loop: CASSLGGRISYEQYF. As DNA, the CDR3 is TGTGCCAGCAGCTTAGGGGGGAGGATTTCCTACGAGCAGTACTTC.

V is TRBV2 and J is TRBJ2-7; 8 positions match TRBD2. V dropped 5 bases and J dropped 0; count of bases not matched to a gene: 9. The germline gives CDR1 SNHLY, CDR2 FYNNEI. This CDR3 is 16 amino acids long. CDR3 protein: CASSLNGREISYEQYF. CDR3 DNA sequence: TGTGCCAGCAGTCTGAACGGGAGGGAAATCTCCTACGAGCAGTACTTC.

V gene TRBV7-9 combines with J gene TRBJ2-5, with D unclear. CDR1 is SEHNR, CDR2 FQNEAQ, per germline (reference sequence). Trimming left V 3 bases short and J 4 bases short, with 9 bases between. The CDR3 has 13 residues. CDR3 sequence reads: CASSLAPSETQYF. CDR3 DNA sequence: TGTGCCAGCAGCTTGGCGCCCTCAGAGACCCAGTACTTC.

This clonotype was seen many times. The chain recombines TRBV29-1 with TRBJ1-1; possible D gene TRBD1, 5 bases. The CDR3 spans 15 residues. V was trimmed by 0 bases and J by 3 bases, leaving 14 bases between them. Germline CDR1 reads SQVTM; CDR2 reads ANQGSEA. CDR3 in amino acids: CSVEDRGRVDTEAFF. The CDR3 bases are TGCAGCGTTGAAGATCGGGGCAGGGTGGACACTGAAGCTTTCTTT.

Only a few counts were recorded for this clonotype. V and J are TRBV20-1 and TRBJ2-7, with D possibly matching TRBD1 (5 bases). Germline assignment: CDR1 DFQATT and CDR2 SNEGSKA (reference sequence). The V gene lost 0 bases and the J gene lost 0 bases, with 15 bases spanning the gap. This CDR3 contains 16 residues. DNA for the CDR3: TGCAGTGCTAGAGATCGGCAGCAGGGCAACTCCTACGAGCAGTACTTC. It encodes CSARDRQQGNSYEQYF.

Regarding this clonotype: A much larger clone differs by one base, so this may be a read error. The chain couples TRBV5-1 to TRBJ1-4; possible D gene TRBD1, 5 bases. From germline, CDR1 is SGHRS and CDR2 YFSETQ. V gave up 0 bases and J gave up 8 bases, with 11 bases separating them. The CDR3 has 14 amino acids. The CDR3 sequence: CASSLERGGEKLFF. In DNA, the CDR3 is TGCGCCAGCAGCTTGGAGAGGGGAGGAGAAAAACTGTTTTTT. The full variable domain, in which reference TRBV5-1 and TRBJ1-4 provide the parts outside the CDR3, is KAGVTQTPRYLIKTRGQQVTLSCSPISGHRSVSWYQQTPGQGLQFLFEYFSETQRNKGNFPGRFSGRQFSNSRSEMNVSTLELGDSALYLCASSLERGGEKLFFGSGTQLSVL.

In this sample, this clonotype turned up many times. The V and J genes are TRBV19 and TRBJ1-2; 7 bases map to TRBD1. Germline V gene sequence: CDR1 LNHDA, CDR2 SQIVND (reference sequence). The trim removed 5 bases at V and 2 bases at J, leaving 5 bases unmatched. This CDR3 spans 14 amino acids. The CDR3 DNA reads TGTGCCAGTAGTGCGGGACAGCTAAACTATGGCTACACCTTC. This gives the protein CASSAGQLNYGYTF. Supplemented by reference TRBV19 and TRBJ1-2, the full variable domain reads DGGITQSPKYLFRKEGQNVTLSCEQNLNHDAMYWYRQDPGQGLRLIYYSQIVNDFQKGDIAEGYSVSREKKESFPLTVTSAQKNPTAFYLCASSAGQLNYGYTFGSGTRLTVV.

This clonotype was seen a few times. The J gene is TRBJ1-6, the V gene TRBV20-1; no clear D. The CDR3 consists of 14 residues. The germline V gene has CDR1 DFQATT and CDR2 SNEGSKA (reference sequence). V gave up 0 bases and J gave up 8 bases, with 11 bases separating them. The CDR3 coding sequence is TGCAGTGCTAGAGATTTGGACGATTATTCACCCCTCCACTTT. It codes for CSARDLDDYSPLHF.

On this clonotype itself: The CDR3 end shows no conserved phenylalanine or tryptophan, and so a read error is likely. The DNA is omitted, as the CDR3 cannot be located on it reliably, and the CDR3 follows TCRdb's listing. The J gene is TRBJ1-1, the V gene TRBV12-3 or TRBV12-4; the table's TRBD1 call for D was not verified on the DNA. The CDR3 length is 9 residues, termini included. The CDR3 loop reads CASSPRGFD.

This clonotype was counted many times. CDR3 amino acids: CATSPAEKGETQYF. CDR3 nucleotide sequence: TGTGCCACCAGTCCTGCGGAGAAAGGGGAGACCCAGTACTTC. The chain is built from TRBV24-1 and TRBJ2-5, with D hard to call. Germline lookup yields CDR1 KGHDR and CDR2 SFDVKD. The CDR3 loop spans 14 amino acids. V was shortened by 6 bases and J by 5 bases, with 15 bases between the two germline ends.